A single sample is the source of the 14 T cell receptor beta chains below, sequenced in a study of shared T cell receptors in the human thymus. Generated by immunoSEQ multiplex PCR, the TCRdb table keeps only in-frame clones and is missing some. The sample consists of hundreds of thousands of clones, 70% to 90% of them appearing once. The sample also formed part of further work on human thymus T cells.

The sequenced sample consisted of thymocytes. All receptors come from a boy less than two years old with a congenital heart defect.

This rearrangement joins TRBV12-5 to TRBJ2-7; 11 positions agree with TRBD2. This CDR3 comprises 15 residues. With V trimmed by 5 bases and J by 2 bases, 5 bases remained unmatched. Germline lookup yields CDR1 LGHNT and CDR2 FRNRAP. For the CDR3, the DNA is TGTGCTAGTGGTCCGTTAGCGGGAGGGCCCTACGAGCAGTACTTC. It encodes CASGPLAGGPYEQYF.

The chain has TRBV2 and TRBJ2-2; TRBD2 aligns across 14 bases. Germline V gene lookup returns CDR1 SNHLY and CDR2 FYNNEI. V lost 6 bases to trimming and J lost 4 bases; unmatched junction nucleotides: 10. The CDR3 contains 18 residues. The CDR3 is CASSHGGTSGSSTGELFF. CDR3 in DNA: TGTGCCAGCAGCCACGGGGGGACTAGCGGGAGTTCCACCGGGGAGCTGTTTTTT.

The chain links TRBV28 to TRBJ2-1; D is unresolved. Germline V gene data show CDR1 as MDHEN and CDR2 as SYDVKM. The CDR3 runs to 15 residues. Trimming cost V 6 bases and J 3 bases, with 15 bases left between them. The CDR3 spells CASSFSEVVYNEQFF. CDR3 DNA sequence: TGTGCCAGCAGCTTCTCTGAGGTGGTCTACAATGAGCAGTTCTTC.

The V call is TRBV7-2, the J call TRBJ2-7; no clear D gene. This CDR3 is built from 17 residues. Germline-derived CDR1 and CDR2 are SGHTA and FQGNSA. Trimming removed 1 base at V and 4 bases at J, with 20 bases between. CDR3 in amino acids: CASSLDRLHFSLYEQYF. The CDR3 DNA reads as TGTGCCAGCAGCTTAGACCGTCTCCACTTTTCTCTTTACGAGCAGTACTTC.

The genes are TRBV12-5 and TRBJ2-4; 12 bases line up with TRBD1. Germline V CDR1 and CDR2: LGHNT, FRNRAP. The CDR3 loop spans 18 amino acids. Trimming took 4 bases from V and 8 from J; bases not matched to a gene: 15. DNA of the CDR3: TGTGCTAGTGGTTCCACACACCTTCCGGGACAGGGGGCTGACATTCAGTACTTC. This gives the protein CASGSTHLPGQGADIQYF.

The rearrangement joins TRBV4-1 to TRBJ1-2, with TRBD1 matching 9 bases. This CDR3 contains 17 residues. Germline loops: CDR1 MGHRA, CDR2 YSYEKL. With 0 bases clipped from V and 6 bases from J, the junction kept 11 bases outside the gene matches. CDR3 amino acids: CASSQDQNDRGSNGYTF. CDR3 sequence (DNA): TGCGCCAGCAGCCAAGACCAGAACGACAGGGGGTCAAATGGCTACACCTTC.

The V and J genes are TRBV11-2 and TRBJ2-7, with D possibly matching TRBD2 (6 bases). The germline CDR1 and CDR2 sequences are SGHAT and FQNNGV. This CDR3 comprises 15 residues. V was clipped by 2 bases and J by 2 bases, with 13 bases between them. CDR3 nucleotide sequence: TGTGCCAGCAGCTTACGATCGGGAGCCCCCTACGAGCAGTACTTC. Translating it yields CASSLRSGAPYEQYF.

Notes on this clone: The sample holds other DNA sequences that translate to the same CDR3. The chain has TRBV5-4 and TRBJ2-3; tentative D call: TRBD2 (6 bases). Germline V CDR1 and CDR2: SGHNT, YYREEE (reference sequence). The CDR3 spans 12 residues. Trimming removed 10 bases from V and 9 bases from J, with 18 bases in between. The CDR3 loop is CAVRRGEDTQYF. Written as DNA, the CDR3 is TGTGCCGTCCGACGTGGGGAGGACACGCAGTATTTT.

J is TRBJ1-3 and V is TRBV4-3, with D perhaps TRBD1 (5 bases). The CDR3 consists of 15 residues. V lost 0 bases and J 3 bases, leaving 9 bases between the germline ends. The germline gives CDR1 LGHNA, CDR2 YSLEER. The CDR3 bases are TGCGCCAGCAGCCAAGATGATAGGGGTGGAAACACCATATATTTT. The encoded protein is CASSQDDRGGNTIYF.

As regards this clone: Germline is not matched at one junction end, which may reflect a read error. V gene TRBV7-2 combines with J gene TRBJ2-6; D is perhaps TRBD2 (7 bases). The CDR3 has 16 residues. Germline values: CDR1 SGHTA, CDR2 FQGNSA. The CDR3 loop is CASTLARGAGANVLTF. The CDR3 bases are TGTGCCAGCACCTTAGCCCGGGGGGCCGGTGCCAACGTCCTGACTTTC.

The chain is built from TRBV29-1 and TRBJ1-5, with a tentative D call TRBD1 (6 bases). This CDR3 has 16 residues. From germline, CDR1 is SQVTM and CDR2 ANQGSEA. V was shortened by 8 bases and J by 5 bases, with 25 bases between the two germline ends. The CDR3 DNA reads as TGCAGCACCATGCCTGCGGGGGGGGCAAATGATCAGCCCCAGCATTTT. It encodes CSTMPAGGANDQPQHF.

The chain carries TRBV6-5 and TRBJ2-5, with 7 bases that match TRBD1. Germline-derived CDR1 and CDR2 are MNHEY and SVGAGI. The CDR3 covers 15 residues. Unmatched junction bases numbered 9, after V lost 4 bases and J lost 4 bases. The CDR3 region is CASSCRDRAGETQYF. The CDR3 bases are TGTGCCAGCAGTTGCCGGGACAGAGCTGGAGAGACCCAGTACTTC.

The chain joins TRBV4-3 to TRBJ2-1; TRBD2 matches at 13 bases. The CDR3 is 20 residues long. Germline V gene data show CDR1 as LGHNA and CDR2 as YSLEER. V lost 0 bases, J lost 5 bases, and 13 bases stayed unmatched. CDR3: CASSQDGDMAGLAGNNEQFF. The CDR3 region has the DNA TGCGCCAGCAGCCAAGATGGGGACATGGCGGGACTAGCGGGGAACAATGAGCAGTTCTTC.

Details on this clone: Compared with germline, one end of the junction differs, possibly owing to a read error. The DNA of the CDR3 is TGTGCCAGCAGGTTATCCTCTAATGAAAAACTGTTTTTT. This encodes CASRLSSNEKLFF. The chain links TRBV28 to TRBJ1-4; D not resolved. The length of the CDR3 is 13 residues. Germline V gives CDR1 MDHEN, CDR2 SYDVKM.